The 10 T cell receptor beta chains below all came from one sample that was sequenced in a study of CD8 T cells in ankylosing spondylitis. TCRdb analysed the 5' RACE reads with MiXCR anew, one entry per CDR3 protein. The sample contains about 230,000 distinct CDR3 sequences, 8% to 9% of which appear only once. Sequenced sample: blood, either unsorted or a sorted T cell fraction (not recorded which). These receptors all stem from a female donor with ankylosing spondylitis or in good health (not recorded which).

This clonotype was observed at least ten times. The genes are TRBV3-1 and TRBJ2-5; no reliable D call. Trimming took 0 bases from V and 0 from J, leaving 8 bases between them. CDR3 length equals 15 residues. The germline V gene has CDR1 LGHDT and CDR2 YNNKEL (reference sequence). CDR3 DNA: TGTGCCAGCAGCCAAGAGTTGAACCACCAAGAGACCCAGTACTTC. This encodes CASSQELNHQETQYF.

There are many counts of this clonotype. The rearrangement joins TRBV20-1 to TRBJ2-3, with 10 bases that match TRBD2. In germline, CDR1 is DFQATT, CDR2 SNEGSKA (reference sequence). This CDR3 has 15 residues. The J segment lost 5 bases and the V segment lost 5 bases, leaving 10 bases of the junction unmatched. The CDR3 loop reads CSAPPPLAGQDTQYF. The CDR3 DNA reads TGCAGTGCTCCTCCCCCACTAGCGGGACAAGATACGCAGTATTTT.

The table lists this clonotype with many counts. V usage is TRBV20-1 and J usage is TRBJ2-1; 8 nucleotides match TRBD2. CDR1 and CDR2 from the germline V gene are DFQATT and SNEGSKA (reference sequence). V shed 4 bases and J 6 bases; nucleotides not matched to a gene: 8. This CDR3 region has 14 residues. Here the CDR3 reads CSAKGAGVGNEQFF. CDR3 nucleotides: TGCAGTGCTAAGGGAGCGGGAGTAGGCAATGAGCAGTTCTTC.

This clonotype has a count of ten or more. This sequence joins TRBV7-8 and TRBJ2-1, with 11 bases matching TRBD2. The CDR3 is 16 amino acids. The germline V gene encodes CDR1 SGHVS and CDR2 FQNEAQ. The J segment lost 3 bases and the V segment lost 4 bases, leaving 5 bases of the junction unmatched. The chain's CDR3 is CASSWGLAAFYNEQFF. CDR3 sequence (DNA): TGTGCCAGCAGCTGGGGACTAGCGGCATTCTACAATGAGCAGTTCTTC.

This clonotype came up many times. The chain combines TRBV29-1 with TRBJ1-2, with D maybe TRBD1 (5 bases). Germline-derived CDR1 and CDR2 are SQVTM and ANQGSEA. This CDR3 has 12 residues. The germline V and J ends were trimmed by 2 bases and 8 bases, with 12 bases remaining between them. As DNA, the CDR3 is TGCAGCGTTGAAAACAGGAAGAGAGGCTACACCTTC. It codes for CSVENRKRGYTF.

This clonotype has at least ten counts. The chain combines TRBV6-4 with TRBJ2-1, with 7 bases fitting TRBD1. The junction had 12 bases not matched to a gene; V was cut back by 7 bases and J by 9 bases. The CDR3 length is 14 residues. Germline-derived CDR1 and CDR2 are MRHNA and SNTAGT. The CDR3 protein is CASIGTDALGEQFF. The CDR3 bases are TGTGCCAGCATTGGGACAGACGCTTTGGGTGAGCAGTTCTTC.

At least ten counts were recorded for this clonotype. The genes are TRBV5-4 and TRBJ1-1; TRBD1 might be the D (5 bases). Germline V CDR1 and CDR2: SGHNT, YYREEE (reference sequence). Trimming pared 4 bases from V and 1 base from J, leaving 14 bases between. The CDR3 is 15 amino acids. CDR3 sequence: CASSGTGLWNTEAFF. CDR3 nucleotides: TGTGCCAGCAGCGGTACGGGACTCTGGAACACTGAAGCTTTCTTT.

The V call is TRBV7-9, the J call TRBJ2-7; D may be TRBD2 (5 bases). CDR3 length equals 14 residues. Trimming stripped 4 bases from V and 4 bases from J, with 14 bases between. Germline assignment: CDR1 SEHNR and CDR2 FQNEAQ (reference sequence). CDR3 amino acids: CASSSSGYKYEQYF. The CDR3 nucleotides are TGTGCCAGCAGCTCCTCGGGGTATAAGTACGAGCAGTACTTC.

In this sample, this clonotype turned up many times. V usage is TRBV20-1 and J usage is TRBJ2-5, with 7 bases lining up with TRBD1. V shed 6 bases and J 1 base; nucleotides not matched to a gene: 11. There are 15 residues in the CDR3. The germline V gene encodes CDR1 DFQATT and CDR2 SNEGSKA (reference sequence). CDR3 in amino acids: CSALMTDRVQETQYF. CDR3 coding DNA: TGCAGTGCCCTAATGACTGACAGGGTCCAAGAGACCCAGTACTTC.

The DNA of the CDR3 is TGTGCCAGCCGAACAAACACCGGGGAGCTGTTTTTT. Translating it yields CASRTNTGELFF. The genes are TRBV2 and TRBJ2-2; D ambiguous. The CDR3 consists of 12 residues. Germline CDR1 is SNHLY and CDR2 is FYNNEI. Deletions cut 8 bases from V and 2 bases from J, with 6 bases between.